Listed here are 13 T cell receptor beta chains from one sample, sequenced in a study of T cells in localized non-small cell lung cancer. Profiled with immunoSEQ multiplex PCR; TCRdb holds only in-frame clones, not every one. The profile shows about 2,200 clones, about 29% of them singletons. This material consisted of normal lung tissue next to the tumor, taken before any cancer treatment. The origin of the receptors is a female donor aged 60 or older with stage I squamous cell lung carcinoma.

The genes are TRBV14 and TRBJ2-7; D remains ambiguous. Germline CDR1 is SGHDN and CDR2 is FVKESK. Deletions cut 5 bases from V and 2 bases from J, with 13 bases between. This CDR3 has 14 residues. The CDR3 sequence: CASSRRETPYEQYV. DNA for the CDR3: TGTGCCAGCAGCAGACGAGAAACCCCCTACGAGCAGTACGTC.

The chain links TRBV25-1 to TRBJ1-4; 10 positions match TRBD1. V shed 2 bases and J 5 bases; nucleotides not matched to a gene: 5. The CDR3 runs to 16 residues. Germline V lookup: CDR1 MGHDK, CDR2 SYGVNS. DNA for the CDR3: TGTGCCAGCAGTGAACTGCCGGGACAGGGGAATGAAAAACTGTTTTTT. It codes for CASSELPGQGNEKLFF. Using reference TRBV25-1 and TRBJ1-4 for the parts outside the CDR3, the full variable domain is EADIYQTPRYLVIGTGKKITLECSQTMGHDKMYWYQQDPGMELHLIHYSYGVNSTEKGDLSSESTVSRIRTEHFPLTLESARPSHTSQYLCASSELPGQGNEKLFFGSGTQLSVL.

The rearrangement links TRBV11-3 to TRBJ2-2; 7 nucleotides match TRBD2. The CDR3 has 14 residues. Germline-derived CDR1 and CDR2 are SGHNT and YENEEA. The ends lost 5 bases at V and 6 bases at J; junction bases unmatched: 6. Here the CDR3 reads CASSVGSGAGELFF. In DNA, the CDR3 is TGTGCCAGCAGCGTTGGAAGCGGGGCCGGGGAGCTGTTTTTT. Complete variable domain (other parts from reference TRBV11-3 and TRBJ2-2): EAGVVQSPRYKIIEKKQPVAFWCNPISGHNTLYWYLQNLGQGPELLIRYENEEAVDDSQLPKDRFSAERLKGVDSTLKIQPAELGDSAVYLCASSVGSGAGELFFGEGSRLTVL.

CDR3 protein: CASSDAATDTQYF. The CDR3, as DNA: TGTGCCAGCAGTGACGCAGCCACAGATACGCAGTATTTT. The chain couples TRBV6-8 to TRBJ2-3; D not resolved. Trimming cost V 5 bases and J 2 bases, with 8 bases left between them. Germline V CDR1 and CDR2: MNHGY, SAAAGT. This CDR3 comprises 13 residues.

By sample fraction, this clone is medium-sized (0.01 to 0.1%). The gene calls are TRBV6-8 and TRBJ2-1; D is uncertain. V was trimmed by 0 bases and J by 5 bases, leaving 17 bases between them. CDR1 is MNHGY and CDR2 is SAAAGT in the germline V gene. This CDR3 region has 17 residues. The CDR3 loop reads CASSYSPARTSNNEQFF. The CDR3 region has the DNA TGTGCCAGCAGTTACTCCCCCGCTAGAACAAGTAACAATGAGCAGTTCTTC.

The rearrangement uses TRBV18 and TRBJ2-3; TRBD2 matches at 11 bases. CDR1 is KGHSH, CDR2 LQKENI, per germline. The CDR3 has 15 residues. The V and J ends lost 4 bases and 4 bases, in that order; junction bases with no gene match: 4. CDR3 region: CASSLAGGRADTQYF. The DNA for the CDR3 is TGTGCCAGCTCACTAGCGGGAGGGCGCGCAGATACGCAGTATTTT.

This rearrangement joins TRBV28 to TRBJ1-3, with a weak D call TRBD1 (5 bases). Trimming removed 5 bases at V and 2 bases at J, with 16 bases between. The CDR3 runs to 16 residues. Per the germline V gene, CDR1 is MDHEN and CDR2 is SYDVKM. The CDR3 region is CASSPGGVGTGNTIYF. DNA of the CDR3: TGTGCCAGCAGTCCGGGGGGGGTTGGCACTGGAAACACCATATATTTT.

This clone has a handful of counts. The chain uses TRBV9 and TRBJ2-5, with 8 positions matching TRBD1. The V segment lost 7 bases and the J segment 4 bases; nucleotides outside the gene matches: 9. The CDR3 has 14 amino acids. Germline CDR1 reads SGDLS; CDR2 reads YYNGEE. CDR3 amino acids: CASFQTGVIETQYF. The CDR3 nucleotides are TGTGCCAGCTTCCAGACAGGGGTAATAGAGACCCAGTACTTC.

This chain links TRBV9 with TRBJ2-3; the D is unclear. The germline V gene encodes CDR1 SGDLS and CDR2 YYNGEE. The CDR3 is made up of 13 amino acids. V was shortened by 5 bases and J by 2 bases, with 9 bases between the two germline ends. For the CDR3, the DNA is TGTGCCAGCAGTGGACCCTTCACAGATACGCAGTATTTT. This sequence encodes CASSGPFTDTQYF.

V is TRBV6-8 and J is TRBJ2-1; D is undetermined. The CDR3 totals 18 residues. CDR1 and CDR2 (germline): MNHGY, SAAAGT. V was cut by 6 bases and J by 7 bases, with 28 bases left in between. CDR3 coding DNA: TGTGCCAGCAGCCCGGTGGTTTATAAGGGAACGGCGAGGAATGAGCAGTTCTTC. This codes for CASSPVVYKGTARNEQFF.

In nucleotides, the CDR3 is TGCAGCGTTGATGGGGGCACAGATACGCAGTATTTT. Its translation is CSVDGGTDTQYF. The V gene is TRBV29-1, the J gene TRBJ2-3, with D hard to call. Trimming took 3 bases from V and 1 from J, leaving 5 bases between them. Germline CDR1 and CDR2: SQVTM and ANQGSEA. This CDR3 region has 12 residues.

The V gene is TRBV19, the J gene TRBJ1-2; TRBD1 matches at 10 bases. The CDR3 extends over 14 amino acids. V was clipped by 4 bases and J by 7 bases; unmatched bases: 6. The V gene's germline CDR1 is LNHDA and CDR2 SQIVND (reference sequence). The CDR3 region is CASSRGQGTAGYTF. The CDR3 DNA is TGTGCCAGTAGTAGGGGACAGGGGACGGCTGGCTACACCTTC.

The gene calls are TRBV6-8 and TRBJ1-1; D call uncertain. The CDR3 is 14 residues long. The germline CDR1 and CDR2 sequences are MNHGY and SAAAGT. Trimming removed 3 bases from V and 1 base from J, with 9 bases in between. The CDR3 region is CASSYNTGNTEAFF. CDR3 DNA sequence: TGTGCCAGCAGTTATAATACGGGGAACACTGAAGCTTTCTTT.